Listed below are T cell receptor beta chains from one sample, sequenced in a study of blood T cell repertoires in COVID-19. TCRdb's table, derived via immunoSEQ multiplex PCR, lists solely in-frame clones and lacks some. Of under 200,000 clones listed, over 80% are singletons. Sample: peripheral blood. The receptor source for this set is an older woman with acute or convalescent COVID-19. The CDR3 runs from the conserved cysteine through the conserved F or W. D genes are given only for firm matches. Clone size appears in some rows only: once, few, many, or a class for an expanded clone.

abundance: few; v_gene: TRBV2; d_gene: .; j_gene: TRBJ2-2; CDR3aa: CASSLAGPELGGELFF; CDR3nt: TGTGCCAGCAGTCTCGCGGGACCCGAACTGGGCGGGGAGCTGTTTTTT
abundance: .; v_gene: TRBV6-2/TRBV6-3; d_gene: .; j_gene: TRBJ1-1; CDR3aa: CASSYWAGSTEAFF; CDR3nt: TGTGCCAGCAGTTACTGGGCTGGGAGCACTGAAGCTTTCTTT
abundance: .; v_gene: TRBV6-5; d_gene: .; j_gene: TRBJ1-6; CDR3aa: CASNGRSYNSPLHF; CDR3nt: TGTGCCAGCAATGGCAGGTCGTATAATTCACCCCTCCACTTT
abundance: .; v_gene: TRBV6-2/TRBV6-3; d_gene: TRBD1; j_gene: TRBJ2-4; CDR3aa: CASSYKQDRGENIQYF; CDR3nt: TGTGCCAGCAGTTACAAACAGGACAGGGGCGAAAACATTCAGTACTTC
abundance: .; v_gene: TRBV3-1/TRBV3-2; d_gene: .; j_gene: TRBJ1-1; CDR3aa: CASSQDTRARGTEAFF; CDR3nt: TGTGCCAGCAGCCAAGATACGAGAGCTAGGGGCACTGAAGCTTTCTTT
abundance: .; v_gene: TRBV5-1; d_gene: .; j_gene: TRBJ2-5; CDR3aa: CASSLGRGQETQYF; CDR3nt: TGCGCCAGCAGCTTGGGGCGGGGTCAAGAGACCCAGTACTTC
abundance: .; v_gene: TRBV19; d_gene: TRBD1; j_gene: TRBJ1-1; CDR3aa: CASSIGTGGKPGAFF; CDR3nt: TGTGCCAGTAGTATAGGGACAGGGGGCAAACCGGGAGCTTTCTTT
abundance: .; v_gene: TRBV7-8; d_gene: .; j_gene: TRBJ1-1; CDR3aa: CASSPRRQLAFF; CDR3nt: TGTGCCAGCAGCCCAAGGAGACAGCTAGCTTTCTTT
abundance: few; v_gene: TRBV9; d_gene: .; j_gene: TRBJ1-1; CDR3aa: CASSVFVNTEAFF; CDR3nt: TGTGCCAGCAGCGTATTCGTGAACACTGAAGCTTTCTTT
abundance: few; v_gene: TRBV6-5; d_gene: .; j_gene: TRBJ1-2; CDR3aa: CASSVVNYQGYTF; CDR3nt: TGTGCCAGCAGCGTAGTAAACTATCAGGGCTACACCTTC
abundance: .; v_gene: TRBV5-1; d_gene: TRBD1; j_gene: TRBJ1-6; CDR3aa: CASSLEGGRNSPLHF; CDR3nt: TGCGCCAGCAGCTTGGAAGGGGGCCGGAATTCACCCCTCCACTTT
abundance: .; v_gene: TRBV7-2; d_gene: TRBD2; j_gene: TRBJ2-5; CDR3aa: CASSLGLAGVETQYF; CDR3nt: TGTGCCAGCAGCTTAGGACTAGCGGGGGTGGAGACCCAGTACTTC
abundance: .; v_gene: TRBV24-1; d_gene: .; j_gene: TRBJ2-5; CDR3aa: CATSDLRGGETQYF; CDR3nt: TGTGCCACCAGTGATTTGAGGGGGGGGGAGACCCAGTACTTC
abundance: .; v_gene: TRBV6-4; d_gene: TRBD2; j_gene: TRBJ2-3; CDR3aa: CASSEAGSTDTQYF; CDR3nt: TGTGCCAGCAGTGAAGCGGGGAGCACAGATACGCAGTATTTT
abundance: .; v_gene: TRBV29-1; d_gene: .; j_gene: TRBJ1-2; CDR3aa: CSVEAPRGTYGYTF; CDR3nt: TGCAGCGTTGAAGCTCCACGGGGGACCTATGGCTACACCTTC
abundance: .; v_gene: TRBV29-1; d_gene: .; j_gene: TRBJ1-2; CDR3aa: CSVEEGAVGYGYTF; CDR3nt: TGCAGCGTTGAGGAAGGAGCGGTGGGATATGGCTACACCTTC
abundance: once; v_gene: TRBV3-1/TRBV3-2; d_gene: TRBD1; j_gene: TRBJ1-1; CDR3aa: CASSPSTYRGKETEAFF; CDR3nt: TGTGCCAGCAGCCCATCAACTTACAGGGGAAAGGAGACTGAAGCTTTCTTT
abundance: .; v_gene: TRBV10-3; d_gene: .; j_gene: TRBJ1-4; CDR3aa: CAISQRPNEKLFF; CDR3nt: TGTGCCATTAGTCAGCGACCTAATGAAAAACTGTTTTTT
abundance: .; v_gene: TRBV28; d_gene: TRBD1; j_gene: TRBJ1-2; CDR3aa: CASSLWDRGPTGYGYTF; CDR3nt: TGTGCCAGCAGTTTATGGGACAGGGGGCCTACTGGGTATGGCTACACCTTC
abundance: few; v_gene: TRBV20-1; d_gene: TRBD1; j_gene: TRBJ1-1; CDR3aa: CSPQGDTEAFF; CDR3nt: TGCAGTCCCCAGGGGGACACTGAAGCTTTCTTT
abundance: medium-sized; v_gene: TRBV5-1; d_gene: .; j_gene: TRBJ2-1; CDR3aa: CASSPTVRTDNEQFF; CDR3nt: TGCGCCAGCAGCCCGACAGTCAGGACAGACAATGAGCAGTTCTTC
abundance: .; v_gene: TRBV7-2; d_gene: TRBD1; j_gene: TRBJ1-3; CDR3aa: CASSSIDRGRWGNTIYF; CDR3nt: TGTGCCAGCAGCTCAATTGACAGGGGGCGATGGGGAAACACCATATATTTT
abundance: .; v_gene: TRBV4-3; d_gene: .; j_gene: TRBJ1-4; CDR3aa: CASSQQNTGSTNEKLFF; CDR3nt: TGCGCCAGCAGCCAACAGAATACGGGTTCAACTAATGAAAAACTGTTTTTT
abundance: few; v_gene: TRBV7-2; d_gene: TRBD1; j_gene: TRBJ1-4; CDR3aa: CASRQGAKEKLFF; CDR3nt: TGTGCCAGCAGACAGGGGGCGAAGGAAAAACTGTTTTTT
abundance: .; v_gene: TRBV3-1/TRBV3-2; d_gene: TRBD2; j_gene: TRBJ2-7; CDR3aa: CASSQGASGGAGYEQYF; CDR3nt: TGTGCCAGCAGCCAAGGGGCTAGCGGGGGGGCCGGGTACGAGCAGTACTTC
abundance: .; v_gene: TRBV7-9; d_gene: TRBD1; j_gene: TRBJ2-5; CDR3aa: CASSLWGQNQETQYF; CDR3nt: TGTGCCAGCAGCTTGTGGGGACAGAATCAAGAGACCCAGTACTTC
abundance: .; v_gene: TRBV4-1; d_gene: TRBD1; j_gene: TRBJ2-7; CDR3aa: CASSQVLGGDLTYEQYF; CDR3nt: TGCGCCAGCAGCCAAGTGTTAGGGGGCGATCTAACCTACGAGCAGTACTTC